This T cell receptor (beta chain) emerged from a study of T cells after yellow fever vaccination. Across the study: SMART-Seq v4 Ultra Low Input prepared the low-cell-number fractions.

There are many counts of this clonotype. Its antigen is unknown. Generation of TCR cDNA used 5'RACE template switching (which added a universal primer site and UMIs). TCRdb ran MiXCR on the 5' RACE reads and lists one entry per CDR3 protein. The sample has roughly 63,000 distinct CDR3 sequences; approximately 7.4% are singletons. Study conclusions and caveats: The appearance of a small share of clonotypes in both CD4 and CD8 compartments was observed. After the booster, over 95% of CD4 and approximately 87% of CD8 primary-response clones were re-detected.

The germline CDR1 and CDR2 sequences are LNHDA and SQIVND (reference sequence). Trimming took 6 bases from V and 2 from J, leaving 13 bases between them. The CDR3 is 14 amino acids. This TCR derives from a man between 25 and 39 years old who received the YFV17D yellow fever vaccine. The chain joins TRBV19 to TRBJ1-1; tentatively, D is TRBD1 (5 bases). Source: CD8+ T cells sorted from PBMCs, taken 15 days after the yellow fever booster vaccination. The CDR3 DNA reads as TGTGCCAGTAGAGCGGAGGGGATAAACACTGAAGCTTTCTTT. Protein product: CASRAEGINTEAFF.